The clone carrying this T cell receptor beta chain has a single count. The data belong to a study of blood T cell repertoires in COVID-19. Study summary: Both acute and convalescent COVID-19 samples were obtained from the United States, Italy and Spain.

From germline, CDR1 is LNHNV and CDR2 YYDKDF (reference sequence). The CDR3 covers 15 residues. After removal of 4 bases from V and 4 bases from J, the junction contained 9 bases not matched to a gene. Assay used: immunoSEQ multiplex PCR; TCRdb lists only in-frame clones, some missing. The sample holds around 60,000 clones, roughly 90% seen once. This sequence was found in a man in his sixties with acute or convalescent COVID-19. The specimen sequenced was peripheral blood. This chain connects TRBV15 to TRBJ2-7; TRBD1 agrees at 8 bases. The CDR3 loop reads CATSTTRTGLYEQYF. The DNA of the CDR3 is TGTGCCACCAGCACCACCAGGACAGGGCTATACGAGCAGTACTTC.